These T cell receptor beta chains were read from a single sample in a study of CD8+CD57+ T cells in acquired aplastic anemia. TCRdb re-analysed the reads in MiXCR, keeping a single row per CDR3 protein. The data contain a few hundred thousand distinct CDR3 sequences, under 60% of them seen just once; the ten biggest clones take up 1% to 1.5%. The specimen was sorted CD4+, CD8+, or CD8+CD57+ T cells (not recorded which) from PBMCs. The origin of the receptors is a human donor with aplastic anemia. CDR3s include the opening cysteine and the closing phenylalanine or tryptophan. The D gene is left open where the match is weak. Size is stated for part of the rows, as once, few or many counts, or as a class when the clone is expanded.

D gene	clone size	V gene	J gene	CDR3 length	CDR3 DNA	CDR3 protein
NA	many	TRBV5-8	TRBJ1-1	13	TGTGCCAGCACGACAGCCCTGAACACTGAAGCTTTCTTT	CASTTALNTEAFF
TRBD2	once	TRBV11-2	TRBJ2-1	15	TGTGCCAGCAGCTTAGAAGCGGGGATCTACAATGAGCAGTTCTTC	CASSLEAGIYNEQFF
NA	many	TRBV6-2/TRBV6-3	TRBJ2-1	15	TGTGCCAGCAGACAGGTCGACACCCCCTACAATGAGCAGTTCTTC	CASRQVDTPYNEQFF
NA	NA	TRBV6-1	TRBJ2-3	15	TGTGCCAGCAGTGATGGGCGGGCCGAAACAGATACGCAGTATTTT	CASSDGRAETDTQYF
TRBD2	NA	TRBV6-1	TRBJ2-1	19	TGTGCCAGCAGTGAAGCATATCCCGGGGGAGCGGGAGCCTACAATGAGCAGTTCTTC	CASSEAYPGGAGAYNEQFF
NA	NA	TRBV7-9	TRBJ1-6	14	TGTGCCAGCAGCCATACAGGGAATAATTCACCCCTCCACTTT	CASSHTGNNSPLHF
TRBD2	NA	TRBV20-1	TRBJ2-7	12	TGCAGTGCTAGCACTAGCGGGAGCGAGCAGTACTTC	CSASTSGSEQYF
TRBD1	NA	TRBV6-5	TRBJ1-4	15	TGTGCCAGCAGTTCAACGCCTAACAGGGGGGAAAAACCGTTTTTT	CASSSTPNRGEKPFF
TRBD1	many	TRBV12-3/TRBV12-4	TRBJ1-1	15	TGTGCCAGCAGTTTAGACCACGGGACAGGGGGTGAAGCTTTCTTT	CASSLDHGTGGEAFF
NA	NA	TRBV29-1	TRBJ2-1	14	TGCAGCGTTGCCGGTGGGAACGCCTACAATGAGCAGTTCTTC	CSVAGGNAYNEQFF
NA	NA	TRBV9	TRBJ1-1	13	TGTGCCAGCAGCCACAGCATGAACACTGAAGCTTTCTTT	CASSHSMNTEAFF
TRBD2	many	TRBV9	TRBJ2-1	16	TGTGCCAGCAGCGTGGGGGGGACTAGCGGGTTTTCTTCGCAGTTCTTC	CASSVGGTSGFSSQFF
TRBD2	NA	TRBV5-8	TRBJ2-7	14	TGTGCCAGCAGCTTAGGCGGGGGGGCGCGGGAGCAGTACTTC	CASSLGGGAREQYF
NA	NA	TRBV5-1	TRBJ1-1	12	TGCGCCAGCAGCTTGTTCCCTCCGGGCGCTTTCTTT	CASSLFPPGAFF
NA	NA	TRBV7-2	TRBJ2-3	17	TGTGCCAGCAGCTACCGGAGGGGGAGGGGGTACACAGATACGCAGTATTTT	CASSYRRGRGYTDTQYF
TRBD1	NA	TRBV7-2	TRBJ2-7	15	TGTGCCAGCAGCTTACTTCCGACAGGGGCCAACGAGCAGTACTTC	CASSLLPTGANEQYF
TRBD2	many	TRBV19	TRBJ2-1	17	TGTGCCAGTAGTACCAGGACTAGCGGGAGGAATAGCAATGAGCAGTTCTTC	CASSTRTSGRNSNEQFF
NA	NA	TRBV7-8	TRBJ2-3	14	TGTGCCAGCAGCTTAATCAAGCCGTCCGATACGCAGTATTTT	CASSLIKPSDTQYF
NA	NA	TRBV12-3/TRBV12-4	TRBJ1-3	13	TGTGCCAGCAGCCTGAATACAGGGAACACCATATATTTT	CASSLNTGNTIYF
NA	once	TRBV10-3	TRBJ1-1	12	TGTGCCATCAGTGTACGGGGGACTGAAGCTTTCTTT	CAISVRGTEAFF
TRBD2	NA	TRBV15	TRBJ2-5	15	TGTGCCACCAGCAGCGAGGGACTAGCGGAAGAGACCCAGTACTTC	CATSSEGLAEETQYF
TRBD2	NA	TRBV20-1	TRBJ2-3	14	TGCAGTGCTAGAGATATGCGGGGGGTAGATACGCAGTATTTT	CSARDMRGVDTQYF
NA	few	TRBV20-1	TRBJ2-5	15	TGCAGTGCTGAGGCGACAGCAGCGCCCCAAGAGACCCAGTACTTC	CSAEATAAPQETQYF
NA	few	TRBV10-3	TRBJ1-5	16	TGTGCCATCAGTGAGTCGATGGGGGGCAGGGGTCAGCCCCAGCATTTT	CAISESMGGRGQPQHF
NA	NA	TRBV24-1	TRBJ2-2	12	TGTGCCACCAGTCTGTACACCGGGGAGCTGTTTTTT	CATSLYTGELFF
NA	many	TRBV6-6	TRBJ1-6	14	TGTGCCAGCAGTTACGATAGTTTCGGTTCACCCCTCCACTTT	CASSYDSFGSPLHF
NA	few	TRBV29-1	TRBJ1-1	12	TGCAGCGTTGAATCAGGGAACACTGAAGCTTTCTTT	CSVESGNTEAFF
NA	many	TRBV14	TRBJ2-7	13	TGTGCCAGCAGCCCAGACAGGTCCTACGAGCAGTACTTC	CASSPDRSYEQYF
NA	NA	TRBV7-2	TRBJ1-2	15	TGTGCCAGCAGCTTAGCGACGACAGACAACTATGGCTACACCTTC	CASSLATTDNYGYTF
NA	NA	TRBV10-3	TRBJ2-7	12	TGTGCCATCAGTGACAGTAAATACGAGCAGTACTTC	CAISDSKYEQYF
NA	many	TRBV20-1	TRBJ2-5	14	TGCAGTGCTAGAGAAGGCCAGGCACAAGAGACCCAGTACTTC	CSAREGQAQETQYF
NA	NA	TRBV29-1	TRBJ2-7	13	TGCAGCGTCGGGCTACAGAGCTCCTACGAGCAGTACTTC	CSVGLQSSYEQYF
NA	NA	TRBV18	TRBJ2-5	15	TGTGCCAGCTCACTCCTCCCGGGGGTACAAGAGACCCAGTACTTC	CASSLLPGVQETQYF
TRBD2	many	TRBV10-3	TRBJ2-2	15	TGTGCCGCAGCCGGCGGGGGGGCCGACACCGGGGAGCTGTTTTTT	CAAAGGGADTGELFF
NA	NA	TRBV29-1	TRBJ1-1	11	TGCAGCGTGCAGTTCGGAACTGAAGCTTTCTTT	CSVQFGTEAFF
TRBD2	NA	TRBV5-1	TRBJ2-7	17	TGCGCCAGCAGCTTGGGGAAGACTAGCGGGGGAGCATACGAGCAGTACTTC	CASSLGKTSGGAYEQYF
TRBD1	many	TRBV5-1	TRBJ2-5	15	TGCGCCAGCAGCTCGCTTTCAGGGGGCGCAGAGACCCAGTACTTC	CASSSLSGGAETQYF
NA	NA	TRBV7-8	TRBJ2-5	12	TGTGCCAGCAGCGTAGGTGGAGAGACCCAGTACTTC	CASSVGGETQYF
TRBD2	few	TRBV9	TRBJ2-7	17	TGTGCCAGCAGCGTTGAGTTTGTAGCGGGAGGACCCTACGAGCAGTACTTC	CASSVEFVAGGPYEQYF
TRBD1	NA	TRBV10-3	TRBJ2-7	16	TGTGCCATCAGTGAGGCGACAGGGGGCGCATCCGACGAGCAGTACTTC	CAISEATGGASDEQYF